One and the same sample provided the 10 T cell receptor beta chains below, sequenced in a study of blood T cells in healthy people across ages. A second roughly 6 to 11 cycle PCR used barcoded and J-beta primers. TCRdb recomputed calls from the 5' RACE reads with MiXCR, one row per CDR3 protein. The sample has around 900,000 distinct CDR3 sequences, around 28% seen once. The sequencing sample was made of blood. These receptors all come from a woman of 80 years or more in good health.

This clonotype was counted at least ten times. CDR3 sequence reads: CASSPLERGMADTQYF. The DNA of the CDR3 is TGCGCCAGCAGCCCCCTGGAGCGGGGGATGGCAGATACGCAGTATTTT. The genes are TRBV5-1 and TRBJ2-3, with 8 bases that match TRBD2. V was clipped by 4 bases and J by 4 bases; unmatched bases: 11. CDR3 length equals 16 residues. Germline-derived CDR1 and CDR2 are SGHRS and YFSETQ.

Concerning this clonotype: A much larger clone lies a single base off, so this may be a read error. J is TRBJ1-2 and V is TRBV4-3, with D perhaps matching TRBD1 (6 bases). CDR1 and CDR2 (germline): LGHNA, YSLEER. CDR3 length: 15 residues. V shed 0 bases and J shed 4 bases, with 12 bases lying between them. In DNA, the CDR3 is TGCGCCAGCAGCCAAGATCGGACAGCGTTCTATGGCTACACCTTC. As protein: CASSQDRTAFYGYTF.

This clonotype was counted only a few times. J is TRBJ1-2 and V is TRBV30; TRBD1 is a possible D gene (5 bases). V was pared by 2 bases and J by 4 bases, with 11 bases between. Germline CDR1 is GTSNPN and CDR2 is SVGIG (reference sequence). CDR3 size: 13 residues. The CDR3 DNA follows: TGTGCCTGGAGTAGGGGAGGGAGCTATGGCTACACCTTC. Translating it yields CAWSRGGSYGYTF.

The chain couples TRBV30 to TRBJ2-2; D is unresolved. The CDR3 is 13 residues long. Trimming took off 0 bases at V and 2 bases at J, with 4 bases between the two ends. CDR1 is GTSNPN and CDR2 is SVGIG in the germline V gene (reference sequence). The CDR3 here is CAWSVENTGELFF. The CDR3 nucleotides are TGTGCCTGGAGTGTCGAAAACACCGGGGAGCTGTTTTTT.

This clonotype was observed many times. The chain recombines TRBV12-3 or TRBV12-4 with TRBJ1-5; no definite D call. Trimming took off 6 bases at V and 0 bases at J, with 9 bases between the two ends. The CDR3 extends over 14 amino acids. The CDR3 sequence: CASSINYSNQPQHF. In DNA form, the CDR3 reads TGTGCCAGCAGCATAAACTATAGCAATCAGCCCCAGCATTTT.

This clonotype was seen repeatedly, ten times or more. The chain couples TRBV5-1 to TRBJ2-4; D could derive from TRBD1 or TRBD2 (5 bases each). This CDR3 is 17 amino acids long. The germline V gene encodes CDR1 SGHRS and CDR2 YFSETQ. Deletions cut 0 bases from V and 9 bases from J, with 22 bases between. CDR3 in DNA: TGCGCCAGCAGCTTGGGGGACGGACCCTTGTCCATTGTCATTCAGTACTTC. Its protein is CASSLGDGPLSIVIQYF.

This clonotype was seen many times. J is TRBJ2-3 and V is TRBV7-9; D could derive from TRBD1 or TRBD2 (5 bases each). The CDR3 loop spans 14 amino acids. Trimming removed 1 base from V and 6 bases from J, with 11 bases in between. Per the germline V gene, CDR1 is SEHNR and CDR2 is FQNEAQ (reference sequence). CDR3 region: CASSLDTGPDTQYF. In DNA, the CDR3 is TGTGCCAGCAGCTTAGATACGGGGCCGGATACGCAGTATTTT.

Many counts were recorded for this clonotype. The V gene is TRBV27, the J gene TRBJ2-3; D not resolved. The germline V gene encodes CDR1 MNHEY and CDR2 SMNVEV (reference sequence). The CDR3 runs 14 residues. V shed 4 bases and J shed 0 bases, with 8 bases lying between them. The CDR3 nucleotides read TGTGCCAGCAGTTCTACACGTAGCACAGATACGCAGTATTTT. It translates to CASSSTRSTDTQYF.

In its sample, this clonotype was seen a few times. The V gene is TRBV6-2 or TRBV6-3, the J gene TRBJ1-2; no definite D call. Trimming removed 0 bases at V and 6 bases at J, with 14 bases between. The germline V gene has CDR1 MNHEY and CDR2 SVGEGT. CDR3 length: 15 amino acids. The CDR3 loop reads CASSYSVRYEHGYTF. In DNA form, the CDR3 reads TGTGCCAGCAGTTACTCCGTCAGATATGAGCATGGCTACACCTTC.

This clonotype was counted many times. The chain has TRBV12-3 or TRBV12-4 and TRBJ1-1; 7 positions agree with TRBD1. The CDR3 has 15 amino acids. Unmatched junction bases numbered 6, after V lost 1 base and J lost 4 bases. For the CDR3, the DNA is TGTGCCAGCAGTTTAGAGGGGGCTCTGGGCACTGAAGCTTTCTTT. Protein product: CASSLEGALGTEAFF.